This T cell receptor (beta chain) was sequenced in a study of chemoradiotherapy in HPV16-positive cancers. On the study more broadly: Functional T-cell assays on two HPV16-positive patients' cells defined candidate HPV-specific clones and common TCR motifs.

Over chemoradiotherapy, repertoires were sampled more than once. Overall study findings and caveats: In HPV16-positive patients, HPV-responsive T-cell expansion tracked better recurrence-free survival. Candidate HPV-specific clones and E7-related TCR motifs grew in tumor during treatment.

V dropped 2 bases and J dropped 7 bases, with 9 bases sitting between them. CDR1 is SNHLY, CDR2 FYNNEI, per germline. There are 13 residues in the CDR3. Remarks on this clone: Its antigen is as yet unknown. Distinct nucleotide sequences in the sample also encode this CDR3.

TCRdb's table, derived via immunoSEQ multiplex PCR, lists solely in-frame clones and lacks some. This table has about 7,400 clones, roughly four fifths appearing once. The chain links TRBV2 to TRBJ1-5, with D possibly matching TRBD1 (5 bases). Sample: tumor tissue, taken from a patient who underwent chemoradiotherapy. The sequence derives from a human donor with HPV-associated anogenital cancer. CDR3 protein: CASSERGPQPQHF. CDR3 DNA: TGTGCCAGCAGTGAAAGGGGCCCCCAGCCCCAGCATTTT.